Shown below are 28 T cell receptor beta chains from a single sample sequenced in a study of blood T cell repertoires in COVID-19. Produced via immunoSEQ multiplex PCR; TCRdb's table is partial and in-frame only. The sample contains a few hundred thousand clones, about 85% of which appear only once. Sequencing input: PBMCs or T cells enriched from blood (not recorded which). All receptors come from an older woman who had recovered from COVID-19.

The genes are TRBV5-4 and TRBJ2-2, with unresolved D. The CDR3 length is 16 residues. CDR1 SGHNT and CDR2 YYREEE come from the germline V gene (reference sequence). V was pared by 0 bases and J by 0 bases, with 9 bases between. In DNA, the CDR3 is TGTGCCAGCAGCTTGGGTCAGATTACGAACACCGGGGAGCTGTTTTTT. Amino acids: CASSLGQITNTGELFF.

CDR3 residues: CASSLTTGVGKKLFF. For the CDR3, the DNA is TGTGCCAGCAGTTTAACGACGGGGGTAGGGAAAAAACTGTTTTTT. The chain is built from TRBV27 and TRBJ1-4, with D possibly being TRBD1 (5 bases). The CDR3 spans 15 residues. CDR1 MNHEY and CDR2 SMNVEV come from the germline V gene (reference sequence). Trimming took 2 bases from V and 9 from J, leaving 16 bases between them.

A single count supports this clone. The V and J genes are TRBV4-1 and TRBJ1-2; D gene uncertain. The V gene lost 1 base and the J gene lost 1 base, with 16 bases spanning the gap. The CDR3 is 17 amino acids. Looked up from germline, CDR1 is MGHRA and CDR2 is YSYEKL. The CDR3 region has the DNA TGCGCCAGCAGCCAAGGGCCAGTCAGGTTATTTAACTATGGCTACACCTTC. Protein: CASSQGPVRLFNYGYTF.

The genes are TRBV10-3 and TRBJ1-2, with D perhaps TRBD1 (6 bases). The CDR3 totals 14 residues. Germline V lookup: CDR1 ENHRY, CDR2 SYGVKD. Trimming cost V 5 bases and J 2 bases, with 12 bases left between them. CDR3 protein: CAISLGQLNYGYTF. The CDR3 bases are TGTGCCATCAGTTTAGGACAGCTAAACTATGGCTACACCTTC.

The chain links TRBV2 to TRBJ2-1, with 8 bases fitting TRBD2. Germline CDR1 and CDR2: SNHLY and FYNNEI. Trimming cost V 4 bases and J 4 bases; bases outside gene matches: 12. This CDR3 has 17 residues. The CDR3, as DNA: TGTGCCAGCAGTGGATCGACTAGCGCGGAGCTGTACAATGAGCAGTTCTTC. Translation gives CASSGSTSAELYNEQFF.

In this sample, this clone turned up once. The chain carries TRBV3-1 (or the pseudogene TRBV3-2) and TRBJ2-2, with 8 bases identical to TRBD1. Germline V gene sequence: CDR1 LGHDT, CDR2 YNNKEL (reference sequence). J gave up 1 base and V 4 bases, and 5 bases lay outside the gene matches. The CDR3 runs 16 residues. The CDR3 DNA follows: TGTGCCAGCAGCCTTCAGACAGGGGTGAACACCGGGGAGCTGTTTTTT. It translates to CASSLQTGVNTGELFF.

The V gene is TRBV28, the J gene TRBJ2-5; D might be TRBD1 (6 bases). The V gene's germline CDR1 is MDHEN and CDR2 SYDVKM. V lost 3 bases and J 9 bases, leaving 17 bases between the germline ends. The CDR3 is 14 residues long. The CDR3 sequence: CASSLVQGSVAQYF. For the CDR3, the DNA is TGTGCCAGCAGTTTGGTACAGGGTTCCGTGGCCCAGTACTTC.

The CDR3 DNA reads as TGTGCCAGCAGGGAACAGGGGGATAATTCACCCCTCCACTTT. Translation gives CASREQGDNSPLHF. This chain connects TRBV2 to TRBJ1-6; TRBD1 matches at 8 bases. Germline CDR1 is SNHLY and CDR2 is FYNNEI. V lost 6 bases to trimming and J lost 5 bases; unmatched junction nucleotides: 3. The CDR3 totals 14 residues.

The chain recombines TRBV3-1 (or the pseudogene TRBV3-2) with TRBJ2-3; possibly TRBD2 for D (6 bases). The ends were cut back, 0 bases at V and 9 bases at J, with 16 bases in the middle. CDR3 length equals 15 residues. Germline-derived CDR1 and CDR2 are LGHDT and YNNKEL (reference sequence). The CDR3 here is CASSQERGASGTQYF. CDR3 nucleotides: TGTGCCAGCAGCCAAGAGCGGGGCGCTTCAGGGACGCAGTATTTT.

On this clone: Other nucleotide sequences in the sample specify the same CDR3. CDR3 nucleotides: TGTGCCAGCAGGGGACAGTCGTCCTACAATGAGCAGTTCTTC. Translated: CASRGQSSYNEQFF. This chain joins TRBV2 and TRBJ2-1; 7 bases fit TRBD1. This CDR3 region has 14 residues. Trimming took 6 bases from V and 1 from J; bases not matched to a gene: 3. The germline V gene has CDR1 SNHLY and CDR2 FYNNEI.

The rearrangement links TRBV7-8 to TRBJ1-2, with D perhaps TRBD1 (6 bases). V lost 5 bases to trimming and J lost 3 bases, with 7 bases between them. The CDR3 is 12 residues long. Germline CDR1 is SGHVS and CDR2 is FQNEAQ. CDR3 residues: CASSQGYYGYTF. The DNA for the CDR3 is TGTGCCAGCAGCCAGGGGTACTATGGCTACACCTTC.

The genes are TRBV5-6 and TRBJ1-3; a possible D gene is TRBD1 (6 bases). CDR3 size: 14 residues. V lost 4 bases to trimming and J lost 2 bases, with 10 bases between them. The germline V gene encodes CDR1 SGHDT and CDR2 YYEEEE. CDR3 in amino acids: CASSRDTAGNTIYF. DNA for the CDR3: TGTGCCAGCAGCCGGGACACCGCTGGAAACACCATATATTTT.

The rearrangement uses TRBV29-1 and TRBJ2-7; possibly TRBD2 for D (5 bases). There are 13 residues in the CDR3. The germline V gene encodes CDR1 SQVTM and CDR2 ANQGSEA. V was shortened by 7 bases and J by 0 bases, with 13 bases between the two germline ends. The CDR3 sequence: CSAQRASSYEQYF. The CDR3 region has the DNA TGCAGCGCCCAGAGGGCGTCCTCCTACGAGCAGTACTTC.

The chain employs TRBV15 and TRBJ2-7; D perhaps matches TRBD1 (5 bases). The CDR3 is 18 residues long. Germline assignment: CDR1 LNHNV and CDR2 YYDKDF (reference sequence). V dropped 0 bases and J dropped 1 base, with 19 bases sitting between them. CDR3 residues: CATSRDIPGLNGSYEQYF. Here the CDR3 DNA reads TGTGCCACCAGCAGAGATATTCCAGGGTTGAATGGATCCTACGAGCAGTACTTC.

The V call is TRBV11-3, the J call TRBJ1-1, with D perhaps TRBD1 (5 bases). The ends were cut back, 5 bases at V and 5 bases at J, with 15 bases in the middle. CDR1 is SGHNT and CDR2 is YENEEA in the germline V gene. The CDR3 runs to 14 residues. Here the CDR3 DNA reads TGTGCCAGCAGCCCTAGTGGGGGGTGGACTGAAGCTTTCTTT. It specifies CASSPSGGWTEAFF. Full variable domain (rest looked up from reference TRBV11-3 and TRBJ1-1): EAGVVQSPRYKIIEKKQPVAFWCNPISGHNTLYWYLQNLGQGPELLIRYENEEAVDDSQLPKDRFSAERLKGVDSTLKIQPAELGDSAVYLCASSPSGGWTEAFFGQGTRLTVV.

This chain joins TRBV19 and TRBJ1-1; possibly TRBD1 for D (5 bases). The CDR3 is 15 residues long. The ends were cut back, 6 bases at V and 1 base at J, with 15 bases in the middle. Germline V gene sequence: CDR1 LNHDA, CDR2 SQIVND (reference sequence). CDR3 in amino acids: CASRYTFQGNTEAFF. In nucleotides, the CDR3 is TGTGCCAGTAGGTATACATTTCAGGGGAACACTGAAGCTTTCTTT.

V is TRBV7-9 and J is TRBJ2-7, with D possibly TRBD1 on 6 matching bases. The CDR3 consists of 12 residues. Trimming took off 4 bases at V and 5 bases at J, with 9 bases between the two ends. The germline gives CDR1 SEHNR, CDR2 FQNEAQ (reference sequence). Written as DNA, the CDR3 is TGTGCCAGCAGCTACAGGGACCACGAGCAGTACTTC. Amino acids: CASSYRDHEQYF.

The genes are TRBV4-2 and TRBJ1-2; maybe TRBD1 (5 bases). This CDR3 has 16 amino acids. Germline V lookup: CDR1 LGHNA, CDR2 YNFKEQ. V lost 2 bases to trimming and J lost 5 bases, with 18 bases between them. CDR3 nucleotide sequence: TGTGCCAGCAGCCAAAATCTTCCGGGGGGGAAATATGGCTACACCTTC. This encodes CASSQNLPGGKYGYTF.

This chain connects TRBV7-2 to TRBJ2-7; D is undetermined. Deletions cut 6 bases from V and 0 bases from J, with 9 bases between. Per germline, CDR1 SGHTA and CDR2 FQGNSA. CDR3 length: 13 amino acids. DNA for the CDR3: TGTGCCAGCAGTTTCAGTTACTCCTACGAGCAGTACGTC. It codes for CASSFSYSYEQYV.

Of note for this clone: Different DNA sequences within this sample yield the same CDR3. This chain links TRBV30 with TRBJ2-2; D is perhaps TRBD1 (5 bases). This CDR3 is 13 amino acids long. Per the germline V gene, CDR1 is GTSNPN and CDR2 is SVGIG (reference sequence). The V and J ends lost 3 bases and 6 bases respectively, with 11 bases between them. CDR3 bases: TGTGCCTGGAGCAGGGATTTTGCCGGGGAGCTGTTTTTT. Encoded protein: CAWSRDFAGELFF.

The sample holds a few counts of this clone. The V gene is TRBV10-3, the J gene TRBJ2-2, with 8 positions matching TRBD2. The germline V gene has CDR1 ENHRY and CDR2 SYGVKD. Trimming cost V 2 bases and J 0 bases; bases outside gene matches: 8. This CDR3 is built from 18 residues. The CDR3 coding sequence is TGTGCCATCAGTGAGGGAGTAGCGGGGCACTCGAACACCGGGGAGCTGTTTTTT. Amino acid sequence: CAISEGVAGHSNTGELFF.

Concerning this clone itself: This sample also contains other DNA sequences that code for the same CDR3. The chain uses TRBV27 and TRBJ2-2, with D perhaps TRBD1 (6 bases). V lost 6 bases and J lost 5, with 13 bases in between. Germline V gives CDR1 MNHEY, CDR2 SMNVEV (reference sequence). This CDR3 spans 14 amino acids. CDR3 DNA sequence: TGTGCCAGCAGCCGCCAGGGGTCAACCGGGGAGCTGTTTTTT. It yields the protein CASSRQGSTGELFF.

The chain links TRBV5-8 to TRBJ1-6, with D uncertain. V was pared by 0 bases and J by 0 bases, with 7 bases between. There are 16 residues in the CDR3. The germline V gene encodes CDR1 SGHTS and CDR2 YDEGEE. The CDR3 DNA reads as TGTGCCAGCAGCTTGGTCGGGAGCTCCTATAATTCACCCCTCCACTTT. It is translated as CASSLVGSSYNSPLHF.

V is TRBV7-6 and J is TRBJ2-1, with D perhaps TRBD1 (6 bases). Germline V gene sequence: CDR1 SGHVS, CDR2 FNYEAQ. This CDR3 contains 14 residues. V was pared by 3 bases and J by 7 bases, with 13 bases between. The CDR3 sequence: CASSFRQVPNEQFF. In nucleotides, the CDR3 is TGTGCCAGCAGCTTCAGACAGGTTCCAAATGAGCAGTTCTTC. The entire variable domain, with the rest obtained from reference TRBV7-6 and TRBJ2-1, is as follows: GAGVSQSPRYKVTKRGQDVALRCDPISGHVSLYWYRQALGQGPEFLTYFNYEAQQDKSGLPNDRFSAERPEGSISTLTIQRTEQRDSAMYRCASSFRQVPNEQFFGPGTRLTVL.

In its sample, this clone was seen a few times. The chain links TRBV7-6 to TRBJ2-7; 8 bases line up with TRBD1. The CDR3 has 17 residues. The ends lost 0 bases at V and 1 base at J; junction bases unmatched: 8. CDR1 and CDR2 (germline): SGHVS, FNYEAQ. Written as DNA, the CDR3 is TGTGCCAGCAGCTTAGCGCCCTCTGGACAGGGTTCCTACGAGCAGTACTTC. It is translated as CASSLAPSGQGSYEQYF.

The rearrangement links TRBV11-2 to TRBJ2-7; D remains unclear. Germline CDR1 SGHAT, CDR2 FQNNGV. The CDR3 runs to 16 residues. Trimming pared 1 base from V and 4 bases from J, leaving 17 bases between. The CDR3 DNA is TGTGCCAGCAGCTTAGCTCCATGGGTTAGCCAGTACGAGCAGTACGTC. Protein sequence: CASSLAPWVSQYEQYV.

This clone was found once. In DNA, the CDR3 is TGTGCCAGCAGCCTTGGGACTAGCGGGGGGGCGGGTGAGCAGTTCTTC. Translation: CASSLGTSGGAGEQFF. The rearrangement uses TRBV3-1 (or the pseudogene TRBV3-2) and TRBJ2-1; 16 bases are shared with TRBD2. CDR3 size: 16 residues. Germline V gives CDR1 LGHDT, CDR2 YNNKEL (reference sequence). The ends lost 4 bases at V and 9 bases at J; junction bases unmatched: 6.

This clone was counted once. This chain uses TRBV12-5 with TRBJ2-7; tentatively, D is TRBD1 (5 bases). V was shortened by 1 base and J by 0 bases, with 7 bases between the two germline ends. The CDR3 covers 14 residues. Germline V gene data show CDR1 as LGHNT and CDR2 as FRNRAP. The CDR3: CASGLAGPSYEQYF. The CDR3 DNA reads TGTGCTAGTGGTTTGGCAGGGCCCTCCTACGAGCAGTACTTC.